The source of this T cell receptor (beta chain) is a study of blood T cell repertoires in COVID-19. Study-wide context: Some COVID-19 samples were acute and others convalescent; all came from the United States, Italy and Spain. From T cells, B-cell-depleted T cells, or PBMCs came the material, which was cDNA or gDNA.

The Seattle site enrolled patients during active infection and followed them longitudinally. Authors' analysis steps: Estimates of nucleated cell counts were drawn from the amplification of reference gene primers. Measured with immunoSEQ multiplex PCR; TCRdb has only the in-frame clones, and not every one. The D gene and trimming were derived from the DNA, and the V and J assignments and clone size from that table. In the table there are fewer than 450,000 clones, around 87% of which are singletons. Trimming took 6 bases from V and 0 from J, leaving 22 bases between them. The CDR3 runs 18 residues. Per germline, CDR1 SGHDT and CDR2 YYEEEE.

This sequence was found in a woman between 50 and 59 years old with COVID-19, enrolled during active disease. The specimen was peripheral blood. The chain combines TRBV5-6 with TRBJ2-4; tentative D call: TRBD2 (6 bases). CDR3 coding DNA: TGTGCCAGCATCTCTACCAGGAGGGCCCCGTTAGCCAAAAACATTCAGTACTTC. Amino acids: CASISTRRAPLAKNIQYF.